This T cell receptor beta chain came from a study of Graves' ophthalmopathy and Graves' hyperthyroidism. About the research overall: The study drew peripheral blood at initial diagnosis, before any treatment.

The study amplified TCR beta CDR3 regions using RNA transcripts. Second-round multiplex PCR came after first-round RT-PCR with HTBI primers. TCRdb reprocessed the multiplex PCR reads with MiXCR, giving one entry per CDR3 protein. Among approximately 150,000 distinct CDR3 sequences listed, roughly two fifths were seen once. Moderate-to-severe activity, with CAS ≥3, NOSPECS ≥4 and duration under 3 months, characterized the donors with ophthalmopathy. At least ten counts were recorded for this clonotype. This CDR3 has 16 residues. J was trimmed by 0 bases and V by 7 bases; bases with no gene match: 6. Germline assignment: CDR1 KGHDR and CDR2 SFDVKD.

The chain has TRBV24-1 and TRBJ2-2, with TRBD1 matching 8 bases. The source of this sequence is a young man with Graves' ophthalmopathy. The specimen sequenced was peripheral blood. The CDR3 region has the DNA TGTGCCACCAGGTCGCCGGGACAGGCGAACACCGGGGAGCTGTTTTTT. Its translation: CATRSPGQANTGELFF.